These 27 T cell receptor beta chains share one sample of origin, sequenced in a study of preoperative IRX-2 immunotherapy in early breast cancer. The treatment was: preoperative locoregional IRX-2 cytokine immunotherapy. This table comes from immunoSEQ multiplex PCR, and its TCRdb copy is limited to in-frame clones, with some not included. The repertoire holds over 30,000 clones, with roughly 90% as singletons. Sequenced here: tumor tissue, sampled after IRX-2 immunotherapy. The receptors were sampled from a human donor with breast cancer.

The chain links TRBV6-8 to TRBJ2-1, with 12 positions matching TRBD2. The V gene's germline CDR1 is MNHGY and CDR2 SAAAGT. CDR3 length: 14 amino acids. J lost 6 bases, V lost 5 bases, and 2 bases had no gene match. The CDR3 is CASSRTSGINEQFF. DNA of the CDR3: TGTGCCAGCAGTAGGACTAGCGGGATCAATGAGCAGTTCTTC.

This clone was detected only once. This chain connects TRBV11-3 to TRBJ2-2; TRBD2 might be the D (6 bases). Trimming cost V 1 base and J 0 bases, with 9 bases left between them. Germline CDR1 SGHNT, CDR2 YENEEA. The CDR3 has 16 residues. Here the CDR3 DNA reads TGTGCCAGCAGCTTAGGAAGCGGGCCGAACACCGGGGAGCTGTTTTTT. Translated: CASSLGSGPNTGELFF.

The chain employs TRBV4-1 and TRBJ1-2, with unresolved D. The CDR3 loop spans 15 amino acids. Germline V gives CDR1 MGHRA, CDR2 YSYEKL. V lost 1 base and J 8 bases, leaving 17 bases between the germline ends. The CDR3 region has the DNA TGCGCCAGCAGCCAAGGGAGGCTAGGGATGGGAGGCTACACCTTC. This encodes CASSQGRLGMGGYTF.

The rearrangement joins TRBV11-3 to TRBJ1-6; possible D gene TRBD1, 5 bases. The V end lost 5 bases, the J end lost 7 bases, and 12 bases lay between the germline ends. This CDR3 is 14 amino acids long. Looked up from germline, CDR1 is SGHNT and CDR2 is YENEEA. In DNA, the CDR3 is TGTGCCAGCAGCCCTACAGGTGGGAATTCACCCCTCCACTTT. It yields the protein CASSPTGGNSPLHF.

The chain links TRBV19 to TRBJ1-1; D is perhaps TRBD1 (5 bases). Trimming stripped 7 bases from V and 4 bases from J, with 22 bases between. The CDR3 has 16 residues. Germline loops: CDR1 LNHDA, CDR2 SQIVND (reference sequence). The CDR3 DNA follows: TGTGCCAGTACCCCGGGACGCCCCTCGTGGGGCACTGAAGCTTTCTTT. Protein sequence: CASTPGRPSWGTEAFF.

The chain carries TRBV19 and TRBJ1-5; D gene unclear. The CDR3 contains 15 residues. Germline-derived CDR1 and CDR2 are LNHDA and SQIVND (reference sequence). Trimming shortened V by 1 base and J by 0 bases, and 7 bases separated the two germline ends. The DNA of the CDR3 is TGTGCCAGTAGTATAGGTTGGTATAGCAATCAGCCCCAGCATTTT. Translated, it gives CASSIGWYSNQPQHF.

In the case of this clone: At one boundary the junction diverges from the germline segment, which might be a read error. J is TRBJ1-5 and V is TRBV6-8, with D possibly being TRBD1 (6 bases). Germline CDR1 reads MNHGY; CDR2 reads SAAAGT. This CDR3 region has 13 residues. CDR3 in DNA: TGTGCTAGCACCGTAGGGGGAGAGCAGCCCCAGCATTTT. Translating it yields CASTVGGEQPQHF.

The J gene is TRBJ1-4, the V gene TRBV11-3, with D uncertain. Germline CDR1 is SGHNT and CDR2 is YENEEA. The V and J ends lost 3 bases and 5 bases respectively, with 10 bases between them. This CDR3 is built from 14 residues. The CDR3 nucleotides are TGTGCCAGCAGCTTCGGCCGGGAAAATGAAAAACTGTTTTTT. Its protein product is CASSFGRENEKLFF.

Notes on this clone: At one boundary the junction diverges from the germline segment, which might be a read error. The chain is built from TRBV6-8 and TRBJ1-3; D is perhaps TRBD1 (5 bases). CDR3 length: 15 residues. Germline V gives CDR1 MNHGY, CDR2 SAAAGT. CDR3 coding DNA: TGTGCCATCAGTTCCTCCCAGGGCTCTGGAAACACCATATATTTT. Residues: CAISSSQGSGNTIYF.

The chain uses TRBV30 and TRBJ2-1; D remains unclear. V lost 0 bases to trimming and J lost 4 bases, with 4 bases between them. There are 12 residues in the CDR3. Germline CDR1 reads GTSNPN; CDR2 reads SVGIG (reference sequence). This chain's CDR3 is CAWSVLYNEQFF. In nucleotides, the CDR3 is TGTGCCTGGAGTGTCCTATACAATGAGCAGTTCTTC.

The J gene is TRBJ1-4, the V gene TRBV22-1; TRBD1, the table's D call, was not compared with the DNA. TRBV22-1 is a pseudogene. The CDR3 is 16 amino acids. The CDR3 region is CASSEGATDRNEKLFF. Here the CDR3 DNA reads TGTGCCAGCTCAGAGGGGGCCACGGACAGAAATGAAAAACTGTTTTTT.

The genes are TRBV6-8 and TRBJ1-3, with D maybe TRBD1 (5 bases). CDR3 size: 14 residues. Germline-derived CDR1 and CDR2 are MNHGY and SAAAGT. The V and J ends lost 0 bases and 5 bases respectively, with 8 bases between them. CDR3 sequence (DNA): TGTGCCAGCAGTTACTCGAAGGGACGAAACACCATATATTTT. Protein: CASSYSKGRNTIYF.

The chain employs TRBV6-8 and TRBJ1-1; D not resolved. Germline-derived CDR1 and CDR2 are MNHGY and SAAAGT. V lost 0 bases and J lost 0, with 11 bases in between. The CDR3 totals 16 residues. CDR3 in amino acids: CASSYSRGTMNTEAFF. CDR3 nucleotides: TGTGCCAGCAGTTACTCGCGGGGAACCATGAACACTGAAGCTTTCTTT.

This chain links TRBV12-5 with TRBJ2-3; tentative D call: TRBD2 (6 bases). CDR1 LGHNT and CDR2 FRNRAP come from the germline V gene. CDR3 length: 19 amino acids. V lost 0 bases, J lost 0 bases, and 19 bases lay in between. The CDR3 reads CASGLVRDGGFPSTDTQYF. The CDR3 DNA follows: TGTGCTAGTGGTTTGGTACGAGACGGGGGATTCCCTAGCACAGATACGCAGTATTTT.

The chain employs TRBV18 and TRBJ1-5; the D gene is possibly TRBD1 (5 bases). This CDR3 region has 13 residues. V lost 3 bases and J 7 bases, leaving 10 bases between the germline ends. Germline V CDR1 and CDR2: KGHSH, LQKENI. The CDR3 protein is CASSPTVGQPQHF. CDR3 nucleotide sequence: TGTGCCAGCTCACCGACAGTGGGGCAGCCCCAGCATTTT.

The V gene is TRBV4-2, the J gene TRBJ2-1, with TRBD2 identical over 7 bases. Germline-derived CDR1 and CDR2 are LGHNA and YNFKEQ. J gave up 8 bases and V 5 bases, and 12 bases lay outside the gene matches. This CDR3 is built from 15 residues. Here the CDR3 reads CASSSLAGTGYEQFF. The DNA for the CDR3 is TGTGCCAGCAGCTCCTTAGCGGGTACGGGATATGAGCAGTTCTTC.

The rearrangement joins TRBV6-8 to TRBJ2-7; D possibly corresponds to TRBD1 (6 bases). Per the germline V gene, CDR1 is MNHGY and CDR2 is SAAAGT. The length of the CDR3 is 14 residues. Trimming pared 0 bases from V and 6 bases from J, leaving 12 bases between. The DNA for the CDR3 is TGTGCCAGCAGTTACTCGCTAGGGGGAATCGAGCAGTACTTC. Encoded protein: CASSYSLGGIEQYF.

J is TRBJ2-4 and V is TRBV18; the match to TRBD2 covers 11 bases. The CDR3 is made up of 16 amino acids. In germline, CDR1 is KGHSH, CDR2 LQKENI. Trimming at V came to 3 bases and at J to 4 bases, leaving 5 bases not matched to a gene. The CDR3 region has the DNA TGTGCCAGCTCACCGGGACTAGCGGATACAAAAAACATTCAGTACTTC. The encoded protein is CASSPGLADTKNIQYF.

The gene calls are TRBV28 and TRBJ1-1; 8 positions agree with TRBD1. Looked up from germline, CDR1 is MDHEN and CDR2 is SYDVKM. This CDR3 has 14 residues. J gave up 8 bases and V 5 bases, and 10 bases lay outside the gene matches. This CDR3 is CASSPWTGYTEAFF. The CDR3 nucleotides read TGTGCCAGCAGTCCGTGGACAGGGTATACCGAAGCTTTCTTT.

J is TRBJ2-2 and V is TRBV5-1, with D maybe TRBD2 (7 bases). The germline V gene encodes CDR1 SGHRS and CDR2 YFSETQ. CDR3 length: 16 amino acids. V was cut by 0 bases and J by 6 bases, with 15 bases left in between. This chain's CDR3 is CASSLERGAFPGELFF. CDR3 in DNA: TGCGCCAGCAGCTTGGAACGGGGGGCTTTTCCCGGGGAGCTGTTTTTT.

The V call is TRBV6-8, the J call TRBJ2-1, with 7 nucleotides matching TRBD2. The CDR3 has 15 amino acids. The V gene end was trimmed by 5 bases and the J gene end by 3 bases; junction bases not matched to a gene: 7. Germline V CDR1 and CDR2: MNHGY, SAAAGT. CDR3 in amino acids: CASSARGGDYNEQFF. CDR3 DNA: TGTGCCAGCAGTGCACGGGGAGGGGACTACAATGAGCAGTTCTTC.

V and J are TRBV7-6 and TRBJ1-2; 8 positions match TRBD1. Trimming took 1 base from V and 8 from J; bases not matched to a gene: 12. The length of the CDR3 is 16 residues. Germline assignment: CDR1 SGHVS and CDR2 FNYEAQ. The CDR3 region has the DNA TGTGCCAGCAGCTTAGGTGCCGGACAGGGCACGAACGGCTACACCTTC. Amino acids: CASSLGAGQGTNGYTF.

The chain has TRBV15 and TRBJ2-1; 12 nucleotides agree with TRBD2. Unmatched junction bases numbered 6, after V lost 0 bases and J lost 0 bases. This CDR3 is built from 19 residues. Germline V gene data show CDR1 as LNHNV and CDR2 as YYDKDF (reference sequence). In nucleotides, the CDR3 is TGTGCCACCAGCAGAGATCGGCTAGCGGGGGGGTTCTCCTACAATGAGCAGTTCTTC. Protein: CATSRDRLAGGFSYNEQFF.

CDR3 nucleotides: TGTGCCAGCAGCTTAGTAGGGATCCCCGGGGAGCTGTTTTTT. Translated: CASSLVGIPGELFF. The chain carries TRBV7-1 and TRBJ2-2; D unresolved. TRBV7-1 falls under the ORF class, with uncertain function. CDR3 size: 14 residues. V gave up 4 bases and J gave up 6 bases, with 12 bases separating them.

The chain couples TRBV11-3 to TRBJ2-3, with D hard to call. Germline-derived CDR1 and CDR2 are SGHNT and YENEEA. This CDR3 is 16 amino acids long. Trimming pared 3 bases from V and 5 bases from J, leaving 18 bases between. In DNA form, the CDR3 reads TGTGCCAGCAGCTTGGCCGGGCGTCGCTTGGGAGATACGCAGTATTTT. This codes for CASSLAGRRLGDTQYF.

This clone was seen only a few times. This chain joins TRBV11-3 and TRBJ1-5; 7 positions match TRBD1. Germline V lookup: CDR1 SGHNT, CDR2 YENEEA. After removal of 5 bases from V and 4 bases from J, the junction contained 5 bases not matched to a gene. This CDR3 comprises 14 residues. The chain's CDR3 is CASSLQGINQPQHF. Here the CDR3 DNA reads TGTGCCAGCAGCCTACAGGGGATTAATCAGCCCCAGCATTTT.

The rearrangement links TRBV30 to TRBJ1-1; no clear D. Germline CDR1 reads GTSNPN; CDR2 reads SVGIG (reference sequence). The CDR3 is made up of 15 amino acids. With 4 bases removed from V and 0 bases from J, the gap between germline ends came to 15 bases. CDR3 nucleotides: TGTGCCTGGACCAGAACAGTGCCCTTGAACACTGAAGCTTTCTTT. The encoded protein is CAWTRTVPLNTEAFF.